The 10 T cell receptor beta chains reported below all come from one sample, sequenced in a study of blood T cell repertoires in COVID-19. TCRdb keeps only in-frame clones here, not all; method: immunoSEQ multiplex PCR. This sample has roughly 100,000 clones, with around 84% found just once. Sequences were obtained from peripheral blood. The source is a woman of 80 years or more with acute or convalescent COVID-19.

The genes are TRBV10-3 and TRBJ2-7, with a possible D match to TRBD1 (6 bases). The V gene lost 5 bases and the J gene lost 1 base, with 15 bases spanning the gap. This CDR3 spans 15 amino acids. The germline CDR1 and CDR2 sequences are ENHRY and SYGVKD. The CDR3: CAISPGHLKSYEQYF. DNA for the CDR3: TGTGCCATCAGTCCGGGACACCTAAAATCCTACGAGCAGTACTTC.

V and J are TRBV5-1 and TRBJ1-2; D uncertain. The CDR3 sequence is 13 residues long. The germline V gene encodes CDR1 SGHRS and CDR2 YFSETQ. Trimming removed 4 bases at V and 8 bases at J, with 15 bases between. The CDR3 DNA is TGCGCCAGCAGCCTGGACGGAGGAGTGGGCTACACCTTC. Protein sequence: CASSLDGGVGYTF. The whole variable domain, remainder taken from reference TRBV5-1 and TRBJ1-2, is KAGVTQTPRYLIKTRGQQVTLSCSPISGHRSVSWYQQTPGQGLQFLFEYFSETQRNKGNFPGRFSGRQFSNSRSEMNVSTLELGDSALYLCASSLDGGVGYTFGSGTRLTVV.

The rearrangement joins TRBV6-1 to TRBJ1-4; TRBD1 matches at 7 bases. Germline V gene sequence: CDR1 MNHNS, CDR2 SASEGT. The ends lost 6 bases at V and 4 bases at J; junction bases unmatched: 8. The CDR3 loop spans 15 amino acids. The CDR3 reads CASSAPGQLNEKLFF. CDR3 coding DNA: TGTGCCAGCAGCGCACCGGGACAGCTTAATGAAAAACTGTTTTTT.

The chain combines TRBV3-1 (or the pseudogene TRBV3-2) with TRBJ2-1; D may be TRBD2 (5 bases). The CDR3 has 16 residues. Looked up from germline, CDR1 is LGHDT and CDR2 is YNNKEL (reference sequence). The germline V and J ends were trimmed by 4 bases and 2 bases, with 15 bases remaining between them. The CDR3, as DNA: TGTGCCAGCAGCCCACTGAGGGCCTCCACCTACAATGAGCAGTTCTTC. Protein sequence: CASSPLRASTYNEQFF.

The V gene is TRBV7-9, the J gene TRBJ2-3, with D tentatively TRBD1 (5 bases). The germline V and J ends were trimmed by 7 bases and 0 bases, with 11 bases remaining between them. The CDR3 spans 14 residues. Per the germline V gene, CDR1 is SEHNR and CDR2 is FQNEAQ (reference sequence). The CDR3 region is CASIYRPSTDTQYF. The CDR3 nucleotides are TGTGCCAGCATATACAGGCCTAGCACAGATACGCAGTATTTT.

This clone is medium-sized within its sample. The chain has TRBV6-4 and TRBJ2-2; D is uncertain. The CDR3 spans 13 residues. Trimming cost V 2 bases and J 3 bases, with 4 bases left between them. The germline CDR1 and CDR2 sequences are MRHNA and SNTAGT. The CDR3 nucleotides read TGTGCCAGCAGTGACAGCTACACCGGGGAGCTGTTTTTT. This sequence encodes CASSDSYTGELFF.

Concerning this clone: Other DNA sequences from this sample encode an identical CDR3 as well. The DNA for the CDR3 is TGTGCCAGCAGCCCTAGCTCCTACGAGCAGTACTTC. Amino acids: CASSPSSYEQYF. The V gene is TRBV12-3 or TRBV12-4, the J gene TRBJ2-7; no reliable D call. Trimming removed 6 bases from V and 0 bases from J, with 6 bases in between. The CDR3 loop spans 12 amino acids.

The V gene is TRBV28, the J gene TRBJ2-7; D is unresolved. Germline assignment: CDR1 MDHEN and CDR2 SYDVKM. Trimming removed 5 bases at V and 3 bases at J, with 11 bases between. The CDR3 is 13 residues long. CDR3 sequence: CASSGIAFYEQYF. Here the CDR3 DNA reads TGTGCCAGCAGTGGTATAGCCTTCTACGAGCAGTACTTC.

The rearrangement links TRBV5-1 to TRBJ2-3; D may be TRBD1 (5 bases). The germline V and J ends were trimmed by 0 bases and 0 bases, with 8 bases remaining between them. The germline V gene encodes CDR1 SGHRS and CDR2 YFSETQ. The CDR3 is 15 amino acids. DNA of the CDR3: TGCGCCAGCAGCTTGGTCTCAGGGAGCACAGATACGCAGTATTTT. Its translation is CASSLVSGSTDTQYF.

The rearrangement joins TRBV29-1 to TRBJ1-4, with a possible D match to TRBD1 (5 bases). Looked up from germline, CDR1 is SQVTM and CDR2 is ANQGSEA. This CDR3 contains 14 residues. Trimming removed 4 bases at V and 4 bases at J, with 13 bases between. CDR3 protein: CSVGIGGSNEKLFF. In DNA, the CDR3 is TGCAGCGTTGGCATCGGGGGGAGTAATGAAAAACTGTTTTTT.